The rows below give T cell receptor beta chains drawn from one sample of a study of T cells in Graves' hyperthyroidism and ophthalmopathy. MiXCR, applied by TCRdb to the multiplex PCR reads, yields one record per CDR3 protein. The repertoire holds hundreds of thousands of distinct CDR3 sequences, with approximately 16% as singletons. Sample: blood. Receptors were obtained from a woman younger than 35 with Graves' hyperthyroidism. Both conserved end residues are part of each CDR3. A D gene is named only where the DNA matches it firmly. Expanded clones are given a class, and other clones once, few, many or no size at all.

>TRBD1|TRBJ2-7|TRBV6-2/TRBV6-3|many
TGTGCCAGCGGACCCGACAGGGTCTCCTACGAGCAGTACTTC
CASGPDRVSYEQYF
>-|TRBJ1-5|TRBV7-2|-
TGTGCCAGCAGCCACGGGCGTCAGCCCCAGCATTTT
CASSHGRQPQHF
>-|TRBJ1-2|TRBV27|many
TGTGCCAGCAGTTTACAGTCGGGCAGGGGCGTTCGTGGCTACACCTTC
CASSLQSGRGVRGYTF
>-|TRBJ1-2|TRBV6-1|-
TGTGCCAGTTTTGGTGGACGGTTCTATGGCTACACCTTC
CASFGGRFYGYTF
>-|TRBJ1-5|TRBV12-3/TRBV12-4|-
TGTGCCAGCAGTTTAGAAAGGGGAGGCAATCAGCCCCAGCATTTT
CASSLERGGNQPQHF
>-|TRBJ1-2|TRBV18|few
TGTGCCAGCTCCGCCTCGGGACAAACGTATGGCTACACCTTC
CASSASGQTYGYTF
>TRBD2|TRBJ2-1|TRBV3-1|few
TGTGCCAGCAGCCAAGGGACTAGCGGGAGTCCCTACAATGAGCAGTTCTTC
CASSQGTSGSPYNEQFF
>-|TRBJ2-2|TRBV10-3|few
TGTGCCGTCCGGAACACGGGGGACACCGGGGAGCTGTTTTTT
CAVRNTGDTGELFF
>-|TRBJ2-2|TRBV5-1|-
TGCGCCAGCAGCTTGCCAGTCAGAGCCACCGGGGAGCTGTTTTTT
CASSLPVRATGELFF
>-|TRBJ2-1|TRBV3-1|many
TGTGCCAGCAGCCAGGACTATCTTTCCTACAATGAGCAGTTCTTC
CASSQDYLSYNEQFF
>-|TRBJ2-4|TRBV2|few
TGTGCCAGCAGGAGGGCTCCCAAAAACATTCAGTACTTC
CASRRAPKNIQYF
>-|TRBJ2-1|TRBV24-1|-
TGTGCCACCTCCGACCGGGAGCTCAACAATGAGCAGCTCTTC
CATSDRELNNEQLF
>TRBD1|TRBJ1-4|TRBV12-3/TRBV12-4|many
TGTGCCAGCCGTTCGACAGGGGTTGTCTTTAAGGAAAAACTGTTTTTT
CASRSTGVVFKEKLFF
>TRBD2|TRBJ2-3|TRBV7-2|many
TGTGCCACTATACTAGCGGGGGGGTTAGATACGCAGTATTTT
CATILAGGLDTQYF
>-|TRBJ2-1|TRBV7-9|-
TGTGCCAGCAGCTTAGCCAGGGGCCTTTACAATGAGCAGTTCTTC
CASSLARGLYNEQFF
>TRBD2|TRBJ2-3|TRBV7-9|-
TGTGCCAGCAGCCGGAGCGGGGGGGCCTTTTTCGATGGCACAGATACGCAGTATTTT
CASSRSGGAFFDGTDTQYF
>-|TRBJ1-5|TRBV5-1|-
TGCGCCAGCAGCGGGTTACATCAGCCCCAGCATTTT
CASSGLHQPQHF
>-|TRBJ2-7|TRBV7-2|few
TGTGCCAGCAGCCAACAGACGGTTTTCTCCGAGCAGTACTTC
CASSQQTVFSEQYF
>TRBD2|TRBJ2-1|TRBV20-1|few
TGCAGTGCTGCCGAACTAGCGGGAGTCGGCAATGAGCAGTTCTTC
CSAAELAGVGNEQFF
>-|TRBJ1-2|TRBV5-1|many
TGCGCCAGCAGCTTGGTGGGATTTAACTATGGCTACACCTTC
CASSLVGFNYGYTF
>TRBD2|TRBJ2-1|TRBV4-1|few
TGCGCCAGCAGCCAAGCCGGGGGACTAGGCTACAATGAGCAGTTCTTC
CASSQAGGLGYNEQFF
>-|TRBJ2-3|TRBV13|many
TGTGCCAGCAGCTTTGTAGCGGAGTACACAGATACGCAGTATTTT
CASSFVAEYTDTQYF
>TRBD2|TRBJ2-1|TRBV5-6|once
TGTGCCAGCAGCTTGGGATTCAAAATAGCGGGAGGGAACTACAATGAGCAGTTCTTC
CASSLGFKIAGGNYNEQFF
>-|TRBJ2-7|TRBV5-8|few
TGTGCCAACGAAGTTCTAGTCTACGAGCAGTACTTC
CANEVLVYEQYF
>-|TRBJ2-3|TRBV12-3/TRBV12-4|few
TGTGCCAGCAGTCTATCGCGGGCGGATACGCAGTATTTT
CASSLSRADTQYF
>-|TRBJ2-3|TRBV11-3|few
TGTGCCAGCAGCTCCCGGGACTCTCGCACAGATACGCAGTATTTT
CASSSRDSRTDTQYF